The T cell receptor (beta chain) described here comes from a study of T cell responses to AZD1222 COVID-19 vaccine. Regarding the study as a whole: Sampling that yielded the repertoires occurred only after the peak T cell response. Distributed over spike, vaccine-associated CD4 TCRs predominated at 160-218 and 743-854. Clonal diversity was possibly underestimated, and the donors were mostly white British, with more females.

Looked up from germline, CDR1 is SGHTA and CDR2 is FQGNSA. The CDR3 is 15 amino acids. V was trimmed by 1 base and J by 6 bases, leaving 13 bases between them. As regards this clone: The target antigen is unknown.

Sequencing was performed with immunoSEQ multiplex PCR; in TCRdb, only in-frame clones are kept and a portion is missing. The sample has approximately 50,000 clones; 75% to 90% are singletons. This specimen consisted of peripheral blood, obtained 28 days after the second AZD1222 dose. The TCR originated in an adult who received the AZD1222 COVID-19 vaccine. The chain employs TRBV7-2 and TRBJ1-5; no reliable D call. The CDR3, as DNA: TGTGCCAGCAGCTTAGGGGTGGGGATGACTCAGCCCCAGCATTTT. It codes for CASSLGVGMTQPQHF.